The T cell receptor beta chain under discussion was sequenced for a study of CD8 T cells in Susac syndrome. Findings and caveats of the study: CD4+ T cell repertoires in Susac syndrome lacked clonal expansion.

Notes on this clonotype: Its antigen is not known.

TCR beta sequencing covered blood CD8+ and CD4+ T cells. The authors reverse transcribed roughly 0.5 to 1 ug RNA with random hexamers. TCRdb fed the immunoSEQ multiplex PCR reads into MiXCR, producing one record per CDR3 protein. Among about 140,000 distinct CDR3 sequences listed, 85% to 95% were seen once. With V trimmed by 5 bases and J by 7 bases, 12 bases remained unmatched. This CDR3 contains 16 residues. Germline V lookup: CDR1 DFQATT, CDR2 SNEGSKA (reference sequence). The sequenced material came from CD4+ T cells from PBMCs. This clonotype was sampled from a human donor with Susac syndrome. This chain uses TRBV20-1 with TRBJ2-1; 12 bases align to TRBD2. CDR3 in amino acids: CSARRTSGILQNEQFF. The DNA for the CDR3 is TGCAGTGCTCGAAGGACTAGCGGGATTCTGCAGAATGAGCAGTTCTTC.